This T cell receptor (beta chain) is drawn from a study of cytomegalovirus exposure and HLA in healthy donors. Study summary: Sequencing of some 190 million T cells in an earlier analysis found 100 million or so unique TCR beta sequences. An early release of data contained about 85 million unique TCRs, which came from HLA-typed donors. Study-level points and caveats: In vitro, three CMV-associated chains proved specific for CMV antigens. More clonal expansion characterized HLA-associated TCR beta chains than equally common others in a later analysis.

The V and J ends lost 3 bases and 5 bases respectively, with 11 bases between them. There are 14 residues in the CDR3. From germline, CDR1 is SGHVS and CDR2 FQNEAQ. Both 60 Vbeta primers and 13 Jbeta primers went into the PCR. Assay: immunoSEQ multiplex PCR; the TCRdb copy retains only in-frame clones and omits some. The profile shows 120,000 or so clones, less than 85% of them singletons. Concerning this clone: What it binds is not known.

Sequenced sample: PBMCs. The clonotype was recovered from a man between 25 and 39 years old in good health and CMV-seropositive. This chain connects TRBV7-8 to TRBJ2-1, with D maybe TRBD1 (5 bases). The CDR3 coding sequence is TGTGCCAGCAGCTTGGGGCCCAGTAACAATGAGCAGTTCTTC. It codes for CASSLGPSNNEQFF.